The entry below describes one T cell receptor beta chain. The target antigen is unknown. This sample was taken from a study of T cell responses to AZD1222 COVID-19 vaccine. Study-level points and caveats: Sampling captured repertoires only after the peak T cell response.

The CDR3 contains 14 residues. Germline V gene data show CDR1 as KGHSH and CDR2 as LQKENI. The V and J ends lost 3 bases and 3 bases respectively, with 12 bases between them. Produced via immunoSEQ multiplex PCR; TCRdb's table is partial and in-frame only. The sample contains roughly 110,000 clones, more than 80% of which appear only once. This chain uses TRBV18 with TRBJ2-7; maybe TRBD1 (5 bases). The receptor's source is an adult in good health. Specimen: peripheral blood, collected on day 0 of AZD1222 vaccination. CDR3 sequence reads: CASSPTQTVYEQYF. The CDR3 region has the DNA TGTGCCAGCTCACCCACCCAGACAGTCTACGAGCAGTACTTC.